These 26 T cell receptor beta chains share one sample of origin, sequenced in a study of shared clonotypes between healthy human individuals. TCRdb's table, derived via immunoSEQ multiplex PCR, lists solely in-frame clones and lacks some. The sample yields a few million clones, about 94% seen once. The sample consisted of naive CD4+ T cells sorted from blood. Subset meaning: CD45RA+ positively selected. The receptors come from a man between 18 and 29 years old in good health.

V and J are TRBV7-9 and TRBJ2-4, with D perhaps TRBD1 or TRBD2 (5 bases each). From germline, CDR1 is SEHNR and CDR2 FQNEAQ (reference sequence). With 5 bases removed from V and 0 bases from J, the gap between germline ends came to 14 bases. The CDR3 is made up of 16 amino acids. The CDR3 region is CASSRGRDLAKNIQYF. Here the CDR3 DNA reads TGTGCCAGCAGCCGGGGCAGGGACCTAGCCAAAAACATTCAGTACTTC.

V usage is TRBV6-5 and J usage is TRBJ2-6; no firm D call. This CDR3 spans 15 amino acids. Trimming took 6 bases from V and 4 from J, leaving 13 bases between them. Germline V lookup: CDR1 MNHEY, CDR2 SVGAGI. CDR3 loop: CASSPLSLGANVLTF. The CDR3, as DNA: TGTGCCAGCAGCCCCCTCAGCTTGGGGGCCAACGTCCTGACTTTC.

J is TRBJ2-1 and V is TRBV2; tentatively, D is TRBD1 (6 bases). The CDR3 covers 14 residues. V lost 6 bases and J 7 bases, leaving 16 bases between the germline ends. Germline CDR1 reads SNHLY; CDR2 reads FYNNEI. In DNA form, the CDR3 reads TGTGCCAGCAGCTCTACAGGGACGGGTAATGAGCAGTTCTTC. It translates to CASSSTGTGNEQFF.

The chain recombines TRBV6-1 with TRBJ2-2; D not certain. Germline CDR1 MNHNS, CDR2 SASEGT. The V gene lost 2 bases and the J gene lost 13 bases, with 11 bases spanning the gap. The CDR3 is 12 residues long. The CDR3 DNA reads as TGTGCCAGCAGTGAATGGGCAGCTCGGCTGTTTTTT. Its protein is CASSEWAARLFF.

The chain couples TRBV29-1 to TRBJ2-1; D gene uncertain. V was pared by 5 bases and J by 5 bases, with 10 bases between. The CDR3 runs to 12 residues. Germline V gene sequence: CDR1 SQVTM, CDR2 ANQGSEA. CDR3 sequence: CSVQQDDNEQFF. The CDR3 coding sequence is TGCAGCGTTCAGCAGGACGACAATGAGCAGTTCTTC.

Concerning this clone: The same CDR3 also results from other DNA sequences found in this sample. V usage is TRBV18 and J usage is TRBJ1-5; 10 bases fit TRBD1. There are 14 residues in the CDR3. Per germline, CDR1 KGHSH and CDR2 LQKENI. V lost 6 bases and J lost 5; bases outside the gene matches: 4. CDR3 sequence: CASSPGTGDQPQHF. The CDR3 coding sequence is TGTGCCAGCTCTCCAGGGACAGGGGATCAGCCCCAGCATTTT. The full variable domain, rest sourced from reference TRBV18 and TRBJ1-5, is NAGVMQNPRHLVRRRGQEARLRCSPMKGHSHVYWYRQLPEEGLKFMVYLQKENIIDESGMPKERFSAEFPKEGPSILRIQQVVRGDSAAYFCASSPGTGDQPQHFGDGTRLSIL.

The chain's CDR3 is CASILIGSNQPQHF. The DNA for the CDR3 is TGTGCCAGTATCTTGATAGGTAGCAATCAGCCCCAGCATTTT. The rearrangement joins TRBV19 to TRBJ1-5; D is uncertain. The CDR3 is 14 residues long. Germline V gene data show CDR1 as LNHDA and CDR2 as SQIVND (reference sequence). The V gene lost 7 bases and the J gene lost 0 bases, with 10 bases spanning the gap. The full variable domain, its missing parts supplied by reference TRBV19 and TRBJ1-5, is DGGITQSPKYLFRKEGQNVTLSCEQNLNHDAMYWYRQDPGQGLRLIYYSQIVNDFQKGDIAEGYSVSREKKESFPLTVTSAQKNPTAFYLCASILIGSNQPQHFGDGTRLSIL.

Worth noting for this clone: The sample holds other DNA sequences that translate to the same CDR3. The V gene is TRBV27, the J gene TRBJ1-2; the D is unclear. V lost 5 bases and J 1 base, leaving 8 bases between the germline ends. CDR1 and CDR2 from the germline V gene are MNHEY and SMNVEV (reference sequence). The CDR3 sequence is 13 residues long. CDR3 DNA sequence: TGTGCCAGCAGTCTACAAGTTAACTATGGCTACACCTTC. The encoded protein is CASSLQVNYGYTF.

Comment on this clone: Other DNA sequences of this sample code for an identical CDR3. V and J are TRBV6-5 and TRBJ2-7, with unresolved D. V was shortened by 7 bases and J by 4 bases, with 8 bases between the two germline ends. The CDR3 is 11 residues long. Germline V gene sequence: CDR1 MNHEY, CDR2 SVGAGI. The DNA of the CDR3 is TGTGCCAGCACCAGAGGTTACGAGCAGTACTTC. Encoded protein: CASTRGYEQYF.

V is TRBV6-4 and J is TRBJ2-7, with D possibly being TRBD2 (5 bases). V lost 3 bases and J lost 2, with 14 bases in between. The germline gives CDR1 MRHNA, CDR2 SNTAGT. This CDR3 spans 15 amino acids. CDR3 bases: TGTGCCAGCAGTGAGCAACGAGCGGAGACCTACGAGCAGTACTTC. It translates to CASSEQRAETYEQYF.

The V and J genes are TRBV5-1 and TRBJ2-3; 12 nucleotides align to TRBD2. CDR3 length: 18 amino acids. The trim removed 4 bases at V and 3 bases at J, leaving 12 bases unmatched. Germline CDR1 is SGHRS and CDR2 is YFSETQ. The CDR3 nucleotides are TGCGCCAGCAGCGCCAATTTCGTGACTAGCGGGAGAACAGATACGCAGTATTTT. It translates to CASSANFVTSGRTDTQYF.

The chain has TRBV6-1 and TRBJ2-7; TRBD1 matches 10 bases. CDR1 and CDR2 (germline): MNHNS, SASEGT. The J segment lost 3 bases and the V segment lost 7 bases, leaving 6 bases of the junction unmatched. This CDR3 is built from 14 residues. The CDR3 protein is CASTGTGAGYEQYF. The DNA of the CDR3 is TGTGCCAGCACGGGGACAGGGGCGGGCTACGAGCAGTACTTC.

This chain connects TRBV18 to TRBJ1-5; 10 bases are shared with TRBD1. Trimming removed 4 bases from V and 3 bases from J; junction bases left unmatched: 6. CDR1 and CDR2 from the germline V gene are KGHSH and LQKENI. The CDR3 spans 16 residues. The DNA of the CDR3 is TGTGCCAGCTCACTAGCCGGGACAGGGGCCAATCAGCCCCAGCATTTT. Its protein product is CASSLAGTGANQPQHF.

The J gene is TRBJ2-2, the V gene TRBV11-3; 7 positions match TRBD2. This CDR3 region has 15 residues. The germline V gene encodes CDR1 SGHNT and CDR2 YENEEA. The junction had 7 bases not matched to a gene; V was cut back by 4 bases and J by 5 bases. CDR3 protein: CASSSERGGTGELFF. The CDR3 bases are TGTGCCAGCAGCTCCGAGCGGGGTGGGACCGGGGAGCTGTTTTTT. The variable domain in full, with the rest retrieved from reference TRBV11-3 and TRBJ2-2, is EAGVVQSPRYKIIEKKQPVAFWCNPISGHNTLYWYLQNLGQGPELLIRYENEEAVDDSQLPKDRFSAERLKGVDSTLKIQPAELGDSAVYLCASSSERGGTGELFFGEGSRLTVL.

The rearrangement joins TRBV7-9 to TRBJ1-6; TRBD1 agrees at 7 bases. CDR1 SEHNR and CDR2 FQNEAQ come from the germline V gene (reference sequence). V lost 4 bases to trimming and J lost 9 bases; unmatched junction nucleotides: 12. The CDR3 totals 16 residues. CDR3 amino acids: CASSSSGQELRSPLHF. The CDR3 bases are TGTGCCAGCAGCTCGTCCGGACAGGAGCTTCGTTCACCCCTCCACTTT. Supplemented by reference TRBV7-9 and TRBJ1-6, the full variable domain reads DTGVSQNPRHKITKRGQNVTFRCDPISEHNRLYWYRQTLGQGPEFLTYFQNEAQLEKSRLLSDRFSAERPKGSFSTLEIQRTEQGDSAMYLCASSSSGQELRSPLHFGNGTRLTVT.

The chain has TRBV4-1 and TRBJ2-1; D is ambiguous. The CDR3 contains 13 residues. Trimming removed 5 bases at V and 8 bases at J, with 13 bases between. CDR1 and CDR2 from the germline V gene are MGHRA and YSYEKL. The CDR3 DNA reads TGCGCCAGCAGCGTAAGAACTGGGGATGAGCAGTTCTTC. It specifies CASSVRTGDEQFF.

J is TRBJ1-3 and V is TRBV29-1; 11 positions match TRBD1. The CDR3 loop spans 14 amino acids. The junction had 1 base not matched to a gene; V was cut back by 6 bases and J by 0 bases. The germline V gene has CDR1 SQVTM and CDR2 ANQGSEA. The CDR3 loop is CSVGTGGSGNTIYF. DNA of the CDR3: TGCAGCGTGGGGACAGGGGGCTCTGGAAACACCATATATTTT.

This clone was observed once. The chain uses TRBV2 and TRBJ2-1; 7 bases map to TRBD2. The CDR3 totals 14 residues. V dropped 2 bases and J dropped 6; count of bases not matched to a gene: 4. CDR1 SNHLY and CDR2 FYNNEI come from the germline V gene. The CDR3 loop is CASSETLAGNEQFF. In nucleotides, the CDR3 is TGTGCCAGCAGTGAAACGTTAGCGGGCAATGAGCAGTTCTTC.

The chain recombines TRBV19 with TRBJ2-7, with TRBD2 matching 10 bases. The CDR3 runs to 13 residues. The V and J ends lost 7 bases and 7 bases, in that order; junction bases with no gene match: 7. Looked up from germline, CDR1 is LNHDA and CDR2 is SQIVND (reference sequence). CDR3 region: CASKTSGAGEQYF. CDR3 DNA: TGTGCCAGTAAAACTAGCGGGGCTGGTGAGCAGTACTTC.

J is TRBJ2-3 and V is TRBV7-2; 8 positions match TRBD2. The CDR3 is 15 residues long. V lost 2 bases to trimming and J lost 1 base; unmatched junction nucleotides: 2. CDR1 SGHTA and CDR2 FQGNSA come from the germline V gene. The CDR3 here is CASSLRRGGTDTQYF. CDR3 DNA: TGTGCCAGCAGCTTAAGGCGGGGGGGCACAGATACGCAGTATTTT.

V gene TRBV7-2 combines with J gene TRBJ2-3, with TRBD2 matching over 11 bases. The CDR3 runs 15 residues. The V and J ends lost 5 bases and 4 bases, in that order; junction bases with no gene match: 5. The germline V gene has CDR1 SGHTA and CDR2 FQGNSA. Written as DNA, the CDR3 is TGTGCCAGCAGCCTCCTAGCGGGAGGTGCAGATACGCAGTATTTT. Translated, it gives CASSLLAGGADTQYF.

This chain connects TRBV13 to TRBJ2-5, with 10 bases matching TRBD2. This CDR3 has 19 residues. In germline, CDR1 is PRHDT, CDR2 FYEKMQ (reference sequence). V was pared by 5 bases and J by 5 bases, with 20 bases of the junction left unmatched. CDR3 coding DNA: TGTGCCAGCAGCATACGACGCCTAGCGGGAGCCCCCGTGGGGGAGACCCAGTACTTC. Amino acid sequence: CASSIRRLAGAPVGETQYF.

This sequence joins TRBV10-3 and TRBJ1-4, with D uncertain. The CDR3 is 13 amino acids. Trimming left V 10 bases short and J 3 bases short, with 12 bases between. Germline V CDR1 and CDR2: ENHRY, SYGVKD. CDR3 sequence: CATSGAANEKLFF. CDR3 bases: TGTGCCACCTCAGGTGCCGCTAATGAAAAACTGTTTTTT.

CDR3 sequence: CASSLLGQGLTDTQYF. For the CDR3, the DNA is TGCGCCAGCAGCCTGCTGGGACAGGGGCTCACAGATACGCAGTATTTT. The chain joins TRBV4-1 to TRBJ2-3; 10 bases align to TRBD1. The V gene's germline CDR1 is MGHRA and CDR2 YSYEKL. This CDR3 is built from 16 residues. Losses at the gene ends were 4 bases for V and 2 bases for J; bases not matched to a gene: 6.

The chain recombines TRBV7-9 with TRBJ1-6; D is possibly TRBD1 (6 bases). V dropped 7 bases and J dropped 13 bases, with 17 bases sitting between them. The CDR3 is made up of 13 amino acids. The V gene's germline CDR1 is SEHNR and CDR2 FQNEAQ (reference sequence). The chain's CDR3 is CASNPLQGTPLHF. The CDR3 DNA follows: TGTGCCAGCAATCCACTACAGGGTACTCCCCTCCACTTT.

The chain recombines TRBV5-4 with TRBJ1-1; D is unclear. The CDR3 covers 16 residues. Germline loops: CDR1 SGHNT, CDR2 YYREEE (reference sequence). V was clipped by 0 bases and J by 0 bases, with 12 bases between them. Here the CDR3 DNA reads TGTGCCAGCAGCTTGGGGTCGGCTATCATGAACACTGAAGCTTTCTTT. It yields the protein CASSLGSAIMNTEAFF.